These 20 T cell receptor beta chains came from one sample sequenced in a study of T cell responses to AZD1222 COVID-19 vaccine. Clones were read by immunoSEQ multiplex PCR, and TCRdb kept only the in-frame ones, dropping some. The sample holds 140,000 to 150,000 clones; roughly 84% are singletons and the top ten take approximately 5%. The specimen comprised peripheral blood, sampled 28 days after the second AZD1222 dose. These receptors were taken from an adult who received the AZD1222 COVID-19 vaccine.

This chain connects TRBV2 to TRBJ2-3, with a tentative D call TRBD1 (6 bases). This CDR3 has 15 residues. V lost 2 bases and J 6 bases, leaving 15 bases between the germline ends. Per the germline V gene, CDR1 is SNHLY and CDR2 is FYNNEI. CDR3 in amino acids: CASSEWGPGPDTQYF. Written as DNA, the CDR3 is TGTGCCAGCAGTGAATGGGGGCCCGGCCCGGATACGCAGTATTTT. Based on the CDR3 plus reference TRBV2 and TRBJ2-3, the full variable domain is EPEVTQTPSHQVTQMGQEVILRCVPISNHLYFYWYRQILGQKVEFLVSFYNNEISEKSEIFDDQFSVERPDGSNFTLKIRSTKLEDSAMYFCASSEWGPGPDTQYFGPGTRLTVL.

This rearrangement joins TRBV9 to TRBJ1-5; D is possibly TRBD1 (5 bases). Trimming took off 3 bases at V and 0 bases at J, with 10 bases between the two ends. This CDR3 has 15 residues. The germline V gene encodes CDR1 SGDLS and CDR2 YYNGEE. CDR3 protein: CASSAGDHSNQPQHF. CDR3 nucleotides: TGTGCCAGCAGCGCGGGGGACCATAGCAATCAGCCCCAGCATTTT.

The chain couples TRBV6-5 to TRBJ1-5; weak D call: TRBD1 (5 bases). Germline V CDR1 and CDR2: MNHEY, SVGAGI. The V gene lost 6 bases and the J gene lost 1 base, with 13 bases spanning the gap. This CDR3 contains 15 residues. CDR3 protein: CASRGEGGSNQPQHF. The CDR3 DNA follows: TGTGCCAGCAGGGGGGAGGGAGGGAGCAATCAGCCCCAGCATTTT.

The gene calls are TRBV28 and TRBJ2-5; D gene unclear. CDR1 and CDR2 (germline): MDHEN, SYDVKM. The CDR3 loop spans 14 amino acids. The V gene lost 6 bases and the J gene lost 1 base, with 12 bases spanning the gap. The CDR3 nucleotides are TGTGCCAGCAGCCGATACTCTAGCCAAGAGACCCAGTACTTC. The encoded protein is CASSRYSSQETQYF. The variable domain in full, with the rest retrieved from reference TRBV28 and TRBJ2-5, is DVKVTQSSRYLVKRTGEKVFLECVQDMDHENMFWYRQDPGLGLRLIYFSYDVKMKEKGDIPEGYSVSREKKERFSLILESASTNQTSMYLCASSRYSSQETQYFGPGTRLLVL.

DNA for the CDR3: TGTGCCACCAGCGGAGCTCCGGGTGCAACTAATGAAAAACTGTTTTTT. Translating it yields CATSGAPGATNEKLFF. The V call is TRBV15, the J call TRBJ1-4, with unresolved D. The germline gives CDR1 LNHNV, CDR2 YYDKDF (reference sequence). Deletions cut 5 bases from V and 0 bases from J, with 13 bases between. CDR3 length: 16 amino acids.

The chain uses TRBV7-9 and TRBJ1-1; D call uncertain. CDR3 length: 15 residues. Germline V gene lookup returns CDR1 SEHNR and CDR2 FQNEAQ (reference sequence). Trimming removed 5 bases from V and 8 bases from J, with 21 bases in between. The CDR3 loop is CASSPKVREGFEAFF. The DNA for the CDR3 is TGTGCCAGCAGCCCAAAGGTACGGGAGGGTTTCGAAGCTTTCTTT.

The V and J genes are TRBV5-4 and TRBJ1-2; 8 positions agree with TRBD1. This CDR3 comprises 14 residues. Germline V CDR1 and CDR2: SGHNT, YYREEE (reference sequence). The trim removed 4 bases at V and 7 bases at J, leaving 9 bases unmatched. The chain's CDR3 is CASSPRQGNFGYTF. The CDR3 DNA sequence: TGTGCCAGCAGCCCTAGACAGGGGAATTTTGGCTACACCTTC. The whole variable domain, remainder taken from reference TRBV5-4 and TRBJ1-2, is ETGVTQSPTHLIKTRGQQVTLRCSSQSGHNTVSWYQQALGQGPQFIFQYYREEENGRGNFPPRFSGLQFPNYSSELNVNALELDDSALYLCASSPRQGNFGYTFGSGTRLTVV.

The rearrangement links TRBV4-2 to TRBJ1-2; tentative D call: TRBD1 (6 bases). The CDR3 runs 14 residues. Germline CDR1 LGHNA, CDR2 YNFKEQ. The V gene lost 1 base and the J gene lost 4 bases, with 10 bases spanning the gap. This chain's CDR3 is CASSQVEGGYGYTF. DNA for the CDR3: TGTGCCAGCAGCCAAGTGGAGGGGGGCTATGGCTACACCTTC.

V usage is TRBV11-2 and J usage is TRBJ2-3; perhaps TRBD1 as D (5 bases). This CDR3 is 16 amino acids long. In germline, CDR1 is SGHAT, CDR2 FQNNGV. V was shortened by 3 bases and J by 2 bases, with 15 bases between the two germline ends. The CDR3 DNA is TGTGCCAGCAGCTTGGCCCTCAGGGATTACACAGATACGCAGTATTTT. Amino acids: CASSLALRDYTDTQYF.

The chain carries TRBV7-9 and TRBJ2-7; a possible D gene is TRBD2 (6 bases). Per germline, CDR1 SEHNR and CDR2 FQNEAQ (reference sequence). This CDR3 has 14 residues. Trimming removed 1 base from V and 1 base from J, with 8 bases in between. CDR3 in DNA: TGTGCCAGCAGCTTAGACCTAGCGTCCTACGAGCAGTACTTC. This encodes CASSLDLASYEQYF.

DNA of the CDR3: TGTGCCAGCAGGGACGGGGCGGGGAGCAATGAGCAGTTCTTC. Its translation is CASRDGAGSNEQFF. The genes are TRBV3-1 (or the pseudogene TRBV3-2) and TRBJ2-1; D perhaps matches TRBD2 (6 bases). CDR1 is LGHDT and CDR2 is YNNKEL in the germline V gene (reference sequence). CDR3 length equals 14 residues. V lost 6 bases and J lost 6, with 15 bases in between.

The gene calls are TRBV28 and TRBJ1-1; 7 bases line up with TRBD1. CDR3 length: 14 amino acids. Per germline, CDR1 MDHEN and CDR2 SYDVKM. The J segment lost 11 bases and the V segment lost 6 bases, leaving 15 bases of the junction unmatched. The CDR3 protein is CASRQQRGTVNAFF. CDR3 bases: TGTGCCAGCAGACAACAAAGGGGGACAGTGAATGCTTTCTTT.

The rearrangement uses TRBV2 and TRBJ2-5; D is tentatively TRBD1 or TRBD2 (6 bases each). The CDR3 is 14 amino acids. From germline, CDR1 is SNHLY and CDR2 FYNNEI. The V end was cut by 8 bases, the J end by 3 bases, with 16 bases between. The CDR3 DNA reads TGTGCCAGCTGGTATTCAGGGGAGGAAGAGACCCAGTACTTC. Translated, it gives CASWYSGEEETQYF.

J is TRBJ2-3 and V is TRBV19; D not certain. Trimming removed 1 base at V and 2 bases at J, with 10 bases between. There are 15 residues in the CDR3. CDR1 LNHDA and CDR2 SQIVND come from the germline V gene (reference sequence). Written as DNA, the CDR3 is TGTGCCAGTAGTATAGTTGCAGCTTCCACAGATACGCAGTATTTT. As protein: CASSIVAASTDTQYF.

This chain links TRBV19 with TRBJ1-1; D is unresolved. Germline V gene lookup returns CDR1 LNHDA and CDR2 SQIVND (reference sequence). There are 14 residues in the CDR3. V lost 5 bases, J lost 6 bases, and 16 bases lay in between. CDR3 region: CASSRSGGPPEAFF. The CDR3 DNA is TGTGCCAGTAGTCGCTCGGGAGGCCCCCCTGAAGCTTTCTTT.

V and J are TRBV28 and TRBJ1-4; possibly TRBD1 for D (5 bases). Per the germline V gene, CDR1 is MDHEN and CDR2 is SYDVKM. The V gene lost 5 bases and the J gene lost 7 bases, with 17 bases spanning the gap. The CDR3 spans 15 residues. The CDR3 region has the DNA TGTGCCAGCAGTCTCTCGGGACCCGATCTTGAAAAACTGTTTTTT. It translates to CASSLSGPDLEKLFF. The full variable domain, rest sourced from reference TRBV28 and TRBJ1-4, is DVKVTQSSRYLVKRTGEKVFLECVQDMDHENMFWYRQDPGLGLRLIYFSYDVKMKEKGDIPEGYSVSREKKERFSLILESASTNQTSMYLCASSLSGPDLEKLFFGSGTQLSVL.

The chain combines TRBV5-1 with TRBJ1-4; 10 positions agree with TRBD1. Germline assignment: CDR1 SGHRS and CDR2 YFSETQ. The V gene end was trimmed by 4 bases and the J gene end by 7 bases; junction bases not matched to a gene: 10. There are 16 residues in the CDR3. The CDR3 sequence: CASSLGAGTGVEKLFF. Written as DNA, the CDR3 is TGCGCCAGCAGCCTGGGCGCCGGGACAGGGGTTGAAAAACTGTTTTTT.

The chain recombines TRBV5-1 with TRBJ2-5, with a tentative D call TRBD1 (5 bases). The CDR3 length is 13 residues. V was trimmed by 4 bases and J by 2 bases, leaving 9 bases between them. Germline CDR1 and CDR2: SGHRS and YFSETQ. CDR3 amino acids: CASSRTQQETQYF. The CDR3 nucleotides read TGCGCCAGCAGCAGGACACAACAAGAGACCCAGTACTTC.

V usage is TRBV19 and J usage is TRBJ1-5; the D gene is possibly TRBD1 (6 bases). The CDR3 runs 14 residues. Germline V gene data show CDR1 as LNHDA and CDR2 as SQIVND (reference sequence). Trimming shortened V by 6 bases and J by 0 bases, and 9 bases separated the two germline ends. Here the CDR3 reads CASRGTNSNQPQHF. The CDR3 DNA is TGTGCCAGTAGGGGGACAAATAGCAATCAGCCCCAGCATTTT. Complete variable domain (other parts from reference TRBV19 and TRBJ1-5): DGGITQSPKYLFRKEGQNVTLSCEQNLNHDAMYWYRQDPGQGLRLIYYSQIVNDFQKGDIAEGYSVSREKKESFPLTVTSAQKNPTAFYLCASRGTNSNQPQHFGDGTRLSIL.

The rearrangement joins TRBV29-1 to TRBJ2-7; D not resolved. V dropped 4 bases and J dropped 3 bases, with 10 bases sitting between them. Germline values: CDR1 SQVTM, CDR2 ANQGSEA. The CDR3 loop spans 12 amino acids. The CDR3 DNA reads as TGCAGCGTTGCGGGCTACGACTACGAGCAGTACTTC. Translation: CSVAGYDYEQYF.